These 2 T cell receptor beta chains came from one sample sequenced in a study of Ad26.COV2.S vaccination and SARS-CoV-2 variants. Sequenced by immunoSEQ multiplex PCR; TCRdb stores in-frame clones only, minus some. This table has about 400,000 clones, roughly 90% appearing once. Specified treatment: some 20 received Ad26.COV2.S at low or high dose, single or two shots; roughly five received placebo; per-sample allocation not given. Sampling happened 63 days after the first vaccine or placebo injection. Material: peripheral blood, obtained in a trial of Ad26.COV2.S vaccine versus placebo. These receptors were collected from a person aged 18-65 years who received the Ad26.COV2.S COVID-19 vaccine or a placebo.

V usage is TRBV14 and J usage is TRBJ2-2; D is unresolved. There are 14 residues in the CDR3. Germline V CDR1 and CDR2: SGHDN, FVKESK. V lost 1 base to trimming and J lost 1 base, with 4 bases between them. Here the CDR3 reads CASSQVQNTGELFF. CDR3 bases: TGTGCCAGCAGCCAAGTTCAGAACACCGGGGAGCTGTTTTTT.

The chain joins TRBV27 to TRBJ2-3; D remains ambiguous. Germline V lookup: CDR1 MNHEY, CDR2 SMNVEV (reference sequence). V was trimmed by 8 bases and J by 2 bases, leaving 2 bases between them. This CDR3 spans 10 amino acids. The CDR3 spells CASLTDTQYF. CDR3 sequence (DNA): TGTGCCAGCCTCACAGATACGCAGTATTTT.